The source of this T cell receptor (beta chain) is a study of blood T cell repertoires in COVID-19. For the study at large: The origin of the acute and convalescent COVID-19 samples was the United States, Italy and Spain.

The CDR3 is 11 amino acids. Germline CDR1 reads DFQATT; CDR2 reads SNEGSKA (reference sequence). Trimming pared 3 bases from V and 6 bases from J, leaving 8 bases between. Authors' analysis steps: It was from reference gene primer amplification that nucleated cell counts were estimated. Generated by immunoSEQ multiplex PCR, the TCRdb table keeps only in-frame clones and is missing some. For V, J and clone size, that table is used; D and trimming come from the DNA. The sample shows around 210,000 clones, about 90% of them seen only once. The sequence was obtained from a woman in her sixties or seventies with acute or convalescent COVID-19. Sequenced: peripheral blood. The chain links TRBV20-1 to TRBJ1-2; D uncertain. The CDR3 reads CSASVTDGYTF. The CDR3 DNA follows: TGCAGTGCTAGTGTTACAGATGGCTACACCTTC.